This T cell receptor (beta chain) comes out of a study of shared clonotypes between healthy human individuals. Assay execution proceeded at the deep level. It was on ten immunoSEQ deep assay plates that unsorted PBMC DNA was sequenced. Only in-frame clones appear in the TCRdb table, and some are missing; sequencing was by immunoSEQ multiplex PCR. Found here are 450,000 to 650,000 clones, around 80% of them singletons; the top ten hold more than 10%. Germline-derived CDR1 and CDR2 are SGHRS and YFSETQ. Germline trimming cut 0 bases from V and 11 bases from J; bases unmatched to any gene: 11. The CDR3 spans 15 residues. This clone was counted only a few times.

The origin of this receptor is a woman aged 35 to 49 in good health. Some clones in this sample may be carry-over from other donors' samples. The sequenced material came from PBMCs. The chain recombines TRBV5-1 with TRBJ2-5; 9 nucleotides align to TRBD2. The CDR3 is CASSLGAGGPGEQYF. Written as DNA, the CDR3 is TGCGCCAGCAGCTTGGGGGCGGGAGGGCCGGGTGAGCAGTACTTC. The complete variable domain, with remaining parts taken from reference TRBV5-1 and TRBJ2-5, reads KAGVTQTPRYLIKTRGQQVTLSCSPISGHRSVSWYQQTPGQGLQFLFEYFSETQRNKGNFPGRFSGRQFSNSRSEMNVSTLELGDSALYLCASSLGAGGPGEQYFGPGTRLLVL.